This TCR beta chain was observed in a study of blood T cell repertoires in COVID-19. Original analysis: Reference gene primers were amplified, and this amplification served to estimate nucleated cell counts. The repertoire was sequenced with immunoSEQ multiplex PCR; TCRdb's copy has only in-frame clones and lacks some. That table supplies the V and J calls and clone size; D and trimming were determined from the DNA. Here the sample spans 80,000 to 95,000 clones, around 86% being singletons. The germline V gene has CDR1 WNHNN and CDR2 SYGVQD (reference sequence). The ends lost 6 bases at V and 7 bases at J; junction bases unmatched: 7. The CDR3 totals 14 residues.

This TCR was sampled from a woman in her seventies with acute or convalescent COVID-19. Sequenced sample: peripheral blood. The V and J genes are TRBV10-1 and TRBJ2-1; 9 bases line up with TRBD2. The CDR3 DNA reads TGCGCCAGCAGCAGAGCGGGGGGAGGGAATGAGCAGTTCTTC. Translation: CASSRAGGGNEQFF.